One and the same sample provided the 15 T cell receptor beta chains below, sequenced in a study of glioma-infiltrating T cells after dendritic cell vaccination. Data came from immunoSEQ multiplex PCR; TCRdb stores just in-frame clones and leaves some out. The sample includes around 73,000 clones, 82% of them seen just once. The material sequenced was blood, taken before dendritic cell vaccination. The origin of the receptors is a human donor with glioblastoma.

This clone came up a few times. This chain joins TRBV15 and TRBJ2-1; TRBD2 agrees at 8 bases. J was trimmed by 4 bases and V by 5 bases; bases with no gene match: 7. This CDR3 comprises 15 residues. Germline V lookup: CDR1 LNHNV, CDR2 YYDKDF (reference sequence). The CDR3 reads CATSPGRGDYNEQFF. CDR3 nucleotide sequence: TGTGCCACCAGCCCTGGGCGGGGGGATTACAATGAGCAGTTCTTC.

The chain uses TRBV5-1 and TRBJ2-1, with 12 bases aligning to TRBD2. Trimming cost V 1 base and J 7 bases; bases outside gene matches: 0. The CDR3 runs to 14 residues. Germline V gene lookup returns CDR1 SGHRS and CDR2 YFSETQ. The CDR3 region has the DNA TGCGCCAGCAGCTTGACTAGCGGGGGGAATGAGCAGTTCTTC. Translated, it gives CASSLTSGGNEQFF.

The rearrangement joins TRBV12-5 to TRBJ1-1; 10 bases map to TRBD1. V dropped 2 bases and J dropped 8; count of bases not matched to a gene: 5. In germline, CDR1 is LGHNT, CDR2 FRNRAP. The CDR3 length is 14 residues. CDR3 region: CASGLRQTGGEAFF. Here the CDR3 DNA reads TGTGCTAGTGGTTTGCGCCAGACAGGGGGCGAAGCTTTCTTT.

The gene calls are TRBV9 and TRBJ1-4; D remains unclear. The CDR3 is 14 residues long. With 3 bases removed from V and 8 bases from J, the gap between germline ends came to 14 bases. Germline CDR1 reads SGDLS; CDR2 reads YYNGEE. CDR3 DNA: TGTGCCAGCAGCGAGGGAGCAGGTAACGAAAAACTGTTTTTT. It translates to CASSEGAGNEKLFF. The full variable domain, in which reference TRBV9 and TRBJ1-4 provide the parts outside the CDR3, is DSGVTQTPKHLITATGQRVTLRCSPRSGDLSVYWYQQSLDQGLQFLIQYYNGEERAKGNILERFSAQQFPDLHSELNLSSLELGDSALYFCASSEGAGNEKLFFGSGTQLSVL.

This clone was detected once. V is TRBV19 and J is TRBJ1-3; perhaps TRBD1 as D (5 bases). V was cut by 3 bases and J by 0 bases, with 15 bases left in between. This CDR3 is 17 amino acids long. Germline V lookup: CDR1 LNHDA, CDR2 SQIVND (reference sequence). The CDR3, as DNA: TGTGCCAGTAGTATCCCAGGGCTTGCGCTCTCTGGAAACACCATATATTTT. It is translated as CASSIPGLALSGNTIYF.

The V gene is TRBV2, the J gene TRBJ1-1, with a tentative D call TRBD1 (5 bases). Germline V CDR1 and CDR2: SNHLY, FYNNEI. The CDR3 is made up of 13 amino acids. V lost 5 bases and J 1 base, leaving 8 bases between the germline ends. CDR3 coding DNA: TGTGCCAGCAGTTCGGACAAGAACACTGAAGCTTTCTTT. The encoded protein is CASSSDKNTEAFF.

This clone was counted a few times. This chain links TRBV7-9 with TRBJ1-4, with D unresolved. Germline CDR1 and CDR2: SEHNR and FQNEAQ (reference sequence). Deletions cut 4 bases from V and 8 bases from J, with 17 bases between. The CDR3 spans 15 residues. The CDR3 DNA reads TGTGCCAGCAGCTCGGATGGGCCCCCTCGGGAAAAACTGTTTTTT. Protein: CASSSDGPPREKLFF. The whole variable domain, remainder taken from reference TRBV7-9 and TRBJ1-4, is DTGVSQNPRHKITKRGQNVTFRCDPISEHNRLYWYRQTLGQGPEFLTYFQNEAQLEKSRLLSDRFSAERPKGSFSTLEIQRTEQGDSAMYLCASSSDGPPREKLFFGSGTQLSVL.

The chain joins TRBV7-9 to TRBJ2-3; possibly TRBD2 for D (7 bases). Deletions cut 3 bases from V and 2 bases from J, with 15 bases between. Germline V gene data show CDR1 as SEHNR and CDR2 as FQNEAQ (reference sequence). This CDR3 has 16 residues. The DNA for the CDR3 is TGTGCCAGCAGCTTGACGGGGGGCTATTACACAGATACGCAGTATTTT. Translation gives CASSLTGGYYTDTQYF.

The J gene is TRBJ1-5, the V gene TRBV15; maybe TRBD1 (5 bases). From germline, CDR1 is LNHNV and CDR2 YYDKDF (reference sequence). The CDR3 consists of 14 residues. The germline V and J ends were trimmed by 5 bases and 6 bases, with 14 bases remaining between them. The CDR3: CATSAGQSFQPQHF. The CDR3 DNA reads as TGTGCCACCAGCGCCGGACAATCCTTTCAGCCCCAGCATTTT.

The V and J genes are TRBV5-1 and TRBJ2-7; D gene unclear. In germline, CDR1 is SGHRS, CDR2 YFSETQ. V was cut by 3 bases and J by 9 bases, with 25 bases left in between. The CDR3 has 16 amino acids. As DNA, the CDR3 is TGCGCCAGCAGCTCCATATCAGGCGCTTTCATGTCAGGGCAGTACTTC. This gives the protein CASSSISGAFMSGQYF.

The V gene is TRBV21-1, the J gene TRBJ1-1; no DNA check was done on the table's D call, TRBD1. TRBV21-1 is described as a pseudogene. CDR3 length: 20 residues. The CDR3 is CASSPNQYRLTGCEDTEAFF. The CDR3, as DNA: TGTGCCAGCAGTCCGAATCAGTACCGACTGACAGGTTGCGAGGACACTGAAGCTTTCTTT.

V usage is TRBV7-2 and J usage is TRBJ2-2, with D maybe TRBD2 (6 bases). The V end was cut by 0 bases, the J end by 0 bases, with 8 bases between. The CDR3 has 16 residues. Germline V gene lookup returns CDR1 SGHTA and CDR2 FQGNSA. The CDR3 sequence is CASSLAGGANTGELFF. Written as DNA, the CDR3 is TGTGCCAGCAGCTTAGCAGGAGGGGCGAACACCGGGGAGCTGTTTTTT.

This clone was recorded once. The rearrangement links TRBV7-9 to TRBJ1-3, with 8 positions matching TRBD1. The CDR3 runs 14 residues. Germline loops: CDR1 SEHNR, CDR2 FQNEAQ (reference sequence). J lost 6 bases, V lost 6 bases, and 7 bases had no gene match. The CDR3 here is CASRIGQGENTIYF. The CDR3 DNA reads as TGTGCCAGCAGAATAGGACAGGGTGAAAACACCATATATTTT.

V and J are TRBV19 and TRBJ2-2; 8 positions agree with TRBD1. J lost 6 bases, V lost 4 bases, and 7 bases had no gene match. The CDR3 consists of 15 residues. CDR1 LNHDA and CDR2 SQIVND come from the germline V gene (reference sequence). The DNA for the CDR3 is TGTGCCAGTAGTACAGGACAGGGTTATTCCGGGGAGCTGTTTTTT. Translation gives CASSTGQGYSGELFF.

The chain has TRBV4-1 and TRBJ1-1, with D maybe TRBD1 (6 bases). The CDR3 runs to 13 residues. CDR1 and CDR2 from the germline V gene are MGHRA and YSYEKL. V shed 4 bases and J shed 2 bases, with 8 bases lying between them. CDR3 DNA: TGCGCCAGCAGCCGACAGGCAAACACTGAAGCTTTCTTT. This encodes CASSRQANTEAFF.